Listed below are T cell receptor beta chains from one sample, sequenced in a study of blood T cells in healthy people across ages. TCRdb processed the 5' RACE reads anew with MiXCR; each CDR3 protein has one entry. The sample includes 2 million or so distinct CDR3 sequences, approximately 50% of them seen just once. The material sequenced was blood. The receptor set was obtained from a woman between 35 and 50 years old in good health. CDR3s include the opening cysteine and the closing phenylalanine or tryptophan. Fields, in order: V gene, D gene, clone size, J gene, CDR3 protein, CDR3 DNA. A D gene is named only where the DNA matches it firmly. Where a row states a size, it is once, few, many or the class of an expanded clone; other rows omit it.

V: TRBV6-2/TRBV6-3
D: TRBD1
size: once
J: TRBJ2-7
CDR3: CASSKQGARNEQYF
DNA: TGTGCCAGCAGTAAACAGGGGGCCAGGAATGAGCAGTACTTC

V: TRBV6-2/TRBV6-3
D: NA
size: NA
J: TRBJ2-5
CDR3: CASSYWSGFGGETQYF
DNA: TGTGCCAGCAGTTACTGGTCCGGGTTTGGTGGGGAGACCCAGTACTTC

V: TRBV2
D: NA
size: NA
J: TRBJ2-4
CDR3: CASSEEIRILRYF
DNA: TGTGCCAGCAGTGAGGAAATAAGGATTCTACGGTACTTC

V: TRBV20-1
D: TRBD1
size: NA
J: TRBJ1-6
CDR3: CSASRDRESRSPLHF
DNA: TGCAGTGCTAGCCGGGACAGGGAGTCACGGTCACCCCTCCACTTT

V: TRBV18
D: NA
size: NA
J: TRBJ2-3
CDR3: CASSPPQGTSDTQYF
DNA: TGTGCCAGCTCACCACCACAGGGTACCTCAGATACGCAGTATTTT

V: TRBV7-2
D: TRBD2
size: NA
J: TRBJ2-1
CDR3: CASSLRTSAALSYNEQFF
DNA: TGTGCCAGCAGCTTGAGGACTAGCGCAGCTTTGTCCTACAATGAGCAGTTCTTC

V: TRBV10-3
D: NA
size: NA
J: TRBJ2-7
CDR3: CAISVEGPYEQYF
DNA: TGTGCCATCAGTGTTGAGGGCCCCTACGAGCAGTACTTC

V: TRBV6-5
D: TRBD1
size: NA
J: TRBJ2-5
CDR3: CASRFDRGGETQYF
DNA: TGTGCCAGCAGATTCGACAGGGGCGGAGAGACCCAGTACTTC

V: TRBV3-1
D: TRBD1
size: few
J: TRBJ2-5
CDR3: CASSQEWGTAEETQYF
DNA: TGTGCCAGCAGCCAAGAATGGGGGACAGCAGAAGAGACCCAGTACTTC

V: TRBV7-2
D: NA
size: few
J: TRBJ2-3
CDR3: CASSLVGQIRSDTQYF
DNA: TGTGCCAGCAGCTTAGTGGGGCAAATACGCTCAGATACGCAGTATTTT

V: TRBV5-1
D: TRBD1
size: NA
J: TRBJ1-2
CDR3: CASSLRGQEINYGYTF
DNA: TGCGCCAGCAGCTTGAGGGGACAGGAGATTAACTATGGCTACACCTTC

V: TRBV6-1
D: NA
size: few
J: TRBJ2-7
CDR3: CASSVTGTPDYEQYF
DNA: TGTGCCAGCAGTGTAACCGGGACACCAGACTACGAGCAGTACTTC

V: TRBV11-1
D: NA
size: NA
J: TRBJ1-2
CDR3: CASSFPGQRGYTF
DNA: TGTGCCAGCAGCTTCCCTGGACAGCGGGGCTACACCTTC

V: TRBV15
D: TRBD2
size: NA
J: TRBJ2-7
CDR3: CATSSTGGWSYEQYF
DNA: TGTGCCACCAGCAGTACGGGGGGTTGGTCCTACGAGCAGTACTTC

V: TRBV27
D: TRBD1
size: NA
J: TRBJ2-1
CDR3: CASSPNDRGIGNEQFF
DNA: TGTGCCAGCAGTCCAAACGACAGGGGAATTGGCAATGAGCAGTTCTTC

V: TRBV3-1
D: NA
size: NA
J: TRBJ1-1
CDR3: CASSQGRAGTEAFF
DNA: TGTGCCAGCAGCCAAGGCAGGGCTGGCACTGAAGCTTTCTTT

V: TRBV24-1
D: NA
size: few
J: TRBJ2-7
CDR3: CATSDSTGQSYEQYF
DNA: TGTGCCACCAGTGATTCGACTGGACAGTCCTACGAGCAGTACTTC

V: TRBV5-5
D: TRBD2
size: few
J: TRBJ2-5
CDR3: CASSWRLAGGQVPETQYF
DNA: TGTGCCAGCAGCTGGAGACTAGCGGGGGGGCAAGTCCCGGAGACCCAGTACTTC

V: TRBV4-1
D: NA
size: NA
J: TRBJ1-1
CDR3: CASSEQHAGNPMNTEAFF
DNA: TGCGCCAGCAGCGAACAACATGCTGGGAACCCAATGAACACTGAAGCTTTCTTT

V: TRBV6-1
D: NA
size: NA
J: TRBJ2-4
CDR3: CASCQLGQLQYF
DNA: TGTGCCAGCTGCCAGCTCGGACAGCTTCAGTACTTC

V: TRBV15
D: TRBD1
size: once
J: TRBJ1-4
CDR3: CATTTNTDRDNEKLFF
DNA: TGTGCCACCACCACGAACACTGACAGGGATAATGAAAAACTGTTTTTT

V: TRBV6-2/TRBV6-3
D: TRBD2
size: few
J: TRBJ2-1
CDR3: CASSYSIGGGAGEQFF
DNA: TGTGCCAGCAGTTACTCGATTGGCGGGGGGGCAGGTGAGCAGTTCTTC

V: TRBV7-9
D: TRBD2
size: NA
J: TRBJ2-1
CDR3: CASSPPTSGRQETQFF
DNA: TGTGCCAGCAGCCCCCCGACTAGCGGGAGACAAGAGACCCAGTTCTTC

V: TRBV7-2
D: NA
size: NA
J: TRBJ2-5
CDR3: CASSLSMGVAETQYF
DNA: TGTGCCAGCAGCTTATCGATGGGAGTCGCGGAGACCCAGTACTTC

V: TRBV5-1
D: TRBD1
size: NA
J: TRBJ2-5
CDR3: CASSLLTGASYNEQYF
DNA: TGCGCCAGCAGCTTATTGACAGGGGCCTCCTACAATGAGCAGTACTTC

V: TRBV4-3
D: NA
size: few
J: TRBJ1-2
CDR3: CASSQTTADTNYGYTF
DNA: TGCGCCAGCAGCCAAACAACAGCGGATACTAACTATGGCTACACCTTC

V: TRBV28
D: TRBD2
size: NA
J: TRBJ2-7
CDR3: CASRFFPGGTTSDYEQYF
DNA: TGTGCCAGCAGGTTTTTCCCGGGGGGTACTACTAGCGACTACGAGCAGTACTTC